What follows are 31 T cell receptor beta chains derived from one specimen sequenced in a study of early T cells in non-severe SARS-CoV-2 infection (dated by TCRdb to the early 2020s). The library was built by means of 5' RACE. The sample was run on a NextSeq 500. The public reads were run again by TCRdb, first through fastp at Q25 and then through MiXCR, and only productive beta chains were kept. CDR3 protein sequences are deduplicated, and each keeps its most common genes and DNA. The sample has about 44,000 distinct CDR3 sequences on record, around 6.1% of them singletons. Jointly, the top ten make up roughly 20% of the sample. Sequenced material: whole blood, taken at baseline. The receptor set was obtained from an adult who was a healthcare worker with PCR-confirmed SARS-CoV-2 infection or an uninfected control (not recorded which).

This clonotype was observed at least ten times. The chain recombines TRBV6-1 with TRBJ1-2; no reliable D call. Germline V lookup: CDR1 MNHNS, CDR2 SASEGT. Trimming took 0 bases from V and 3 from J, leaving 8 bases between them. The length of the CDR3 is 14 residues. CDR3 protein: CASSEAVGYYGYTF. Written as DNA, the CDR3 is TGTGCCAGCAGTGAAGCCGTCGGGTACTATGGCTACACCTTC.

The chain has TRBV11-1 and TRBJ2-1; D is undetermined. V gave up 7 bases and J gave up 5 bases, with 6 bases separating them. Germline lookup yields CDR1 SGHAT and CDR2 FQDESV (reference sequence). The CDR3 length is 11 residues. CDR3 residues: CASNQNNEQFF. Written as DNA, the CDR3 is TGTGCCAGCAACCAGAACAATGAGCAGTTCTTC.

This clonotype has ten or more counts. V gene TRBV25-1 combines with J gene TRBJ2-1; 8 bases agree with TRBD2. Germline values: CDR1 MGHDK, CDR2 SYGVNS. With 2 bases clipped from V and 10 bases from J, the junction kept 7 bases outside the gene matches. The CDR3 is made up of 14 amino acids. CDR3 bases: TGTGCCAGCAGTGAACGGGGGGGGCCGAGGGAGCAGTTCTTC. Amino acids: CASSERGGPREQFF.

The chain links TRBV6-2 or TRBV6-3 to TRBJ2-3; no clear D. V was trimmed by 10 bases and J by 4 bases, leaving 12 bases between them. From germline, CDR1 is MNHEY and CDR2 SVGEGT. CDR3 length: 12 residues. The CDR3 loop reads CATNRLSDTQYF. The CDR3 nucleotides are TGTGCCACCAACCGACTCTCAGATACGCAGTATTTT.

This clonotype was observed a handful of times. This chain joins TRBV6-2 or TRBV6-3 and TRBJ1-5, with unresolved D. Germline V gene sequence: CDR1 MNHEY, CDR2 SVGEGT. This CDR3 contains 15 residues. V was trimmed by 4 bases and J by 5 bases, leaving 15 bases between them. As DNA, the CDR3 is TGTGCCAGCAGTTGGGCCACGGAGGGCGATCAGCCCCAGCATTTT. Amino acids: CASSWATEGDQPQHF.

This clonotype was counted many times. The rearrangement links TRBV20-1 to TRBJ1-6, with 10 bases fitting TRBD1. There are 17 residues in the CDR3. After removal of 0 bases from V and 5 bases from J, the junction contained 7 bases not matched to a gene. CDR1 and CDR2 from the germline V gene are DFQATT and SNEGSKA (reference sequence). This CDR3 is CSARDLSGTGDNSPLHF. In DNA form, the CDR3 reads TGCAGTGCTAGAGATCTCTCCGGGACAGGGGATAATTCACCCCTCCACTTT.

Sample share makes this clonotype medium-sized. This chain joins TRBV7-2 and TRBJ2-3; tentative D call: TRBD2 (7 bases). The CDR3 runs to 15 residues. V lost 5 bases, J lost 6 bases, and 18 bases lay in between. In germline, CDR1 is SGHTA, CDR2 FQGNSA. CDR3 in amino acids: CASSPTSGGRDTQYF. Written as DNA, the CDR3 is TGTGCCAGCAGCCCCACGTCGGGGGGCCGGGATACGCAGTATTTT.

The CDR3 sequence is CASSLTNYEQFF. Here the CDR3 DNA reads TGTGCCAGCAGCTTGACAAACTATGAGCAGTTCTTC. The chain couples TRBV7-2 to TRBJ2-1; the D is unclear. From germline, CDR1 is SGHTA and CDR2 FQGNSA. V gave up 3 bases and J gave up 8 bases, with 8 bases separating them. The CDR3 runs to 12 residues.

The rearrangement joins TRBV20-1 to TRBJ2-3; 8 bases are shared with TRBD2. With 5 bases clipped from V and 2 bases from J, the junction kept 9 bases outside the gene matches. Germline-derived CDR1 and CDR2 are DFQATT and SNEGSKA (reference sequence). This CDR3 has 15 residues. CDR3 protein: CSALSGSENTDTQYF. The DNA of the CDR3 is TGCAGTGCTCTAAGCGGGAGTGAGAACACAGATACGCAGTATTTT.

This clonotype was picked up a small number of times. The chain links TRBV9 to TRBJ1-6, with 7 bases that match TRBD1. CDR3 length: 16 residues. Per germline, CDR1 SGDLS and CDR2 YYNGEE. The trim removed 4 bases at V and 5 bases at J, leaving 9 bases unmatched. For the CDR3, the DNA is TGTGCCAGCAGCCTCCGACCTGGACAGGATAATTCACCCCTCCACTTT. This encodes CASSLRPGQDNSPLHF.

This clonotype was seen at least ten times. The rearrangement joins TRBV7-9 to TRBJ2-5; D uncertain. The CDR3 is 14 residues long. CDR1 is SEHNR and CDR2 is FQNEAQ in the germline V gene (reference sequence). The V gene lost 5 bases and the J gene lost 2 bases, with 12 bases spanning the gap. The CDR3 coding sequence is TGTGCCAGCAGCAAGGACCTTCCACAAGAGACCCAGTACTTC. Residues: CASSKDLPQETQYF.

The sample holds many counts of this clonotype. The chain is built from TRBV7-8 and TRBJ2-1, with D tentatively TRBD2 (5 bases). V was pared by 4 bases and J by 0 bases, with 13 bases between. Germline-derived CDR1 and CDR2 are SGHVS and FQNEAQ. This CDR3 has 16 residues. CDR3 sequence (DNA): TGTGCCAGCAGCTCCGGGGTCTTCAGCTCCTACAATGAGCAGTTCTTC. Translation: CASSSGVFSSYNEQFF.

The chain combines TRBV6-2 or TRBV6-3 with TRBJ2-6; D possibly matches TRBD1 or TRBD2 (5 bases each). Germline V gene sequence: CDR1 MNHEY, CDR2 SVGEGT. V shed 6 bases and J shed 0 bases, with 15 bases lying between them. This CDR3 has 17 residues. CDR3 bases: TGTGCCAGCAGCGAGGGGATAGGCCTCTCTGGGGCCAACGTCCTGACTTTC. This encodes CASSEGIGLSGANVLTF.

The table lists this clonotype with a few counts. The chain couples TRBV24-1 to TRBJ2-7; D tentatively fits TRBD1 or TRBD2 (6 bases each). CDR1 KGHDR and CDR2 SFDVKD come from the germline V gene. Trimming left V 4 bases short and J 5 bases short, with 17 bases between. The CDR3 sequence is 15 residues long. The CDR3 DNA reads as TGTGCCACCAGTGACGCCCGAACGGGGGCCCACGAGCAGTACTTC. Its translation is CATSDARTGAHEQYF.

This clonotype was detected a few times. The CDR3 DNA is TGCAGTGCTAGAGATCTATTAGGGGCAGATACGCAGTATTTT. Its translation is CSARDLLGADTQYF. The rearrangement links TRBV20-1 to TRBJ2-3; D might be TRBD1 (5 bases). V was clipped by 0 bases and J by 4 bases, with 11 bases between them. CDR1 DFQATT and CDR2 SNEGSKA come from the germline V gene (reference sequence). This CDR3 has 14 residues.

This clonotype is deemed medium-sized. This chain joins TRBV20-1 and TRBJ1-2; tentative D call: TRBD1 (5 bases). V lost 0 bases and J 2 bases, leaving 16 bases between the germline ends. The CDR3 covers 16 residues. Germline CDR1 DFQATT, CDR2 SNEGSKA (reference sequence). This CDR3 reads CSARDGTMGPNYGYTF. The DNA of the CDR3 is TGCAGTGCTAGAGATGGGACTATGGGGCCAAACTATGGCTACACCTTC.

The rearrangement uses TRBV4-3 and TRBJ1-3, with D possibly being TRBD1 (5 bases). Germline V gene sequence: CDR1 LGHNA, CDR2 YSLEER. With 0 bases removed from V and 0 bases from J, the gap between germline ends came to 9 bases. This CDR3 spans 16 amino acids. The CDR3 region has the DNA TGCGCCAGCAGCCAAGAAGGGGTTTCCTCTGGAAACACCATATATTTT. Protein: CASSQEGVSSGNTIYF.

This clonotype came up many times. The CDR3 bases are TGTGCCAGCAGCTTGGACAGGAGGTACCCCTACGAGCAGTACTTC. As protein: CASSLDRRYPYEQYF. The rearrangement uses TRBV7-2 and TRBJ2-7, with 7 bases that match TRBD1. The CDR3 consists of 15 residues. Germline values: CDR1 SGHTA, CDR2 FQGNSA. Losses at the gene ends were 3 bases for V and 2 bases for J; bases not matched to a gene: 7. Combining the CDR3 with reference TRBV7-2 and TRBJ2-7 gives the whole variable domain GAGVSQSPSNKVTEKGKDVELRCDPISGHTALYWYRQSLGQGLEFLIYFQGNSAPDKSGLPSDRFSAERTGGSVSTLTIQRTQQEDSAVYLCASSLDRRYPYEQYFGPGTRLTVT.

This clonotype was counted at least ten times. The J gene is TRBJ2-5, the V gene TRBV18; D remains unclear. Germline values: CDR1 KGHSH, CDR2 LQKENI. V was shortened by 4 bases and J by 3 bases, with 6 bases between the two germline ends. The CDR3 is 12 amino acids. CDR3 DNA: TGTGCCAGCTCACTTAAAAAAGAGACCCAGTACTTC. This encodes CASSLKKETQYF.

This clonotype was recorded at least ten times. The chain joins TRBV20-1 to TRBJ1-2; D is perhaps TRBD1 (6 bases). V lost 0 bases and J 10 bases, leaving 12 bases between the germline ends. CDR3 length: 12 residues. Germline loops: CDR1 DFQATT, CDR2 SNEGSKA (reference sequence). The CDR3 here is CSARDRGEDYTF. CDR3 DNA: TGCAGTGCTAGAGACAGGGGAGAGGACTACACCTTC.

The sample holds many counts of this clonotype. The rearrangement joins TRBV5-4 to TRBJ1-1, with D unresolved. This CDR3 has 13 amino acids. Trimming removed 3 bases at V and 8 bases at J, with 14 bases between. From germline, CDR1 is SGHNT and CDR2 YYREEE (reference sequence). CDR3 nucleotide sequence: TGTGCCAGCAGCTGGTCCCCGTCAGGCGAAGCTTTCTTT. Its protein product is CASSWSPSGEAFF. Full variable domain (rest looked up from reference TRBV5-4 and TRBJ1-1): ETGVTQSPTHLIKTRGQQVTLRCSSQSGHNTVSWYQQALGQGPQFIFQYYREEENGRGNFPPRFSGLQFPNYSSELNVNALELDDSALYLCASSWSPSGEAFFGQGTRLTVV.

This clonotype was seen a few times. This rearrangement joins TRBV4-3 to TRBJ2-1; no clear D gene. V was cut by 0 bases and J by 10 bases, with 10 bases left in between. The CDR3 consists of 13 residues. The germline V gene has CDR1 LGHNA and CDR2 YSLEER. CDR3 DNA: TGCGCCAGCAGCCAAGAGGGGTGGGAAGAGCAGTTCTTC. It translates to CASSQEGWEEQFF.

This clonotype was detected a few times. V usage is TRBV6-6 and J usage is TRBJ2-5; D is undetermined. CDR3 length equals 14 residues. The V end lost 6 bases, the J end lost 0 bases, and 11 bases lay between the germline ends. The germline V gene has CDR1 MNHNY and CDR2 SVGAGI (reference sequence). DNA for the CDR3: TGTGCCAGCAGCCCCCAGAGAAACCAAGAGACCCAGTACTTC. Protein product: CASSPQRNQETQYF.

This clonotype was observed many times. V and J are TRBV7-2 and TRBJ2-5; D could derive from TRBD1 or TRBD2 (6 bases each). The germline V gene encodes CDR1 SGHTA and CDR2 FQGNSA. The CDR3 is 14 residues long. The germline V and J ends were trimmed by 3 bases and 6 bases, with 14 bases remaining between them. This CDR3 reads CASSLRQGRKTQYF. CDR3 DNA sequence: TGTGCCAGCAGCTTGAGGCAGGGGAGGAAGACCCAGTACTTC.

This clonotype has more than one count but fewer than ten. The CDR3 is CASSLVGVSWSEQYF. The CDR3 coding sequence is TGCGCCAGCAGCTTGGTTGGAGTGTCTTGGTCCGAGCAGTACTTC. This chain uses TRBV5-1 with TRBJ2-7, with unresolved D. The length of the CDR3 is 15 residues. The ends were cut back, 0 bases at V and 6 bases at J, with 16 bases in the middle. The germline gives CDR1 SGHRS, CDR2 YFSETQ.

The sample holds many counts of this clonotype. J is TRBJ1-4 and V is TRBV2, with no clear D. This CDR3 region has 15 residues. The ends were cut back, 6 bases at V and 4 bases at J, with 15 bases in the middle. CDR1 is SNHLY, CDR2 FYNNEI, per germline. In nucleotides, the CDR3 is TGTGCCAGCAGGTCTACAGTATCGGTTAATGAAAAACTGTTTTTT. As protein: CASRSTVSVNEKLFF.

This clonotype was seen many times. V gene TRBV7-2 combines with J gene TRBJ2-2; the D gene is possibly TRBD2 (6 bases). The germline gives CDR1 SGHTA, CDR2 FQGNSA. V was shortened by 0 bases and J by 1 base, with 6 bases between the two germline ends. The CDR3 consists of 15 residues. The CDR3 loop reads CASSLAGGNTGELFF. The CDR3 nucleotides read TGTGCCAGCAGCTTAGCGGGGGGGAACACCGGGGAGCTGTTTTTT.

The chain carries TRBV11-3 and TRBJ2-1, with D possibly TRBD1 on 5 matching bases. The CDR3 runs to 18 residues. Between the trimmed V and J ends, which lost 0 bases and 8 bases, there was a span of 23 bases. The germline V gene has CDR1 SGHNT and CDR2 YENEEA. The CDR3 coding sequence is TGTGCCAGCAGCTTAGAGGGCTGGGGCCAGAGGACGACTGATGAGCAGTTCTTC. Its translation: CASSLEGWGQRTTDEQFF.

The genes are TRBV6-5 and TRBJ2-5; 9 bases agree with TRBD2. J lost 1 base, V lost 2 bases, and 5 bases had no gene match. This CDR3 comprises 16 residues. Germline loops: CDR1 MNHEY, CDR2 SVGAGI. For the CDR3, the DNA is TGTGCCAGCAGTTACGGGTCAGCGGGGGGCCAAGAGACCCAGTACTTC. Amino acids: CASSYGSAGGQETQYF.

There are many counts of this clonotype. The chain combines TRBV7-3 with TRBJ1-1; 7 positions agree with TRBD1. Germline CDR1 reads SGHTA; CDR2 reads FQGTGA. J lost 4 bases, V lost 5 bases, and 4 bases had no gene match. This CDR3 has 13 amino acids. The CDR3 loop is CASSQQGSTEAFF. The CDR3 coding sequence is TGTGCCAGCAGCCAACAGGGGAGCACTGAAGCTTTCTTT.

This clonotype was seen more than once but under ten times. The rearrangement uses TRBV12-3 or TRBV12-4 and TRBJ2-1; unclear D gene. Trimming removed 9 bases at V and 0 bases at J, with 9 bases between. The CDR3 loop spans 13 amino acids. The CDR3 sequence: CASTLSSYNEQFF. CDR3 bases: TGTGCCAGTACACTATCCTCCTACAATGAGCAGTTCTTC.